This is a list of T cell receptor beta chains from one sample in a study of memory CD8 T cells in hepatitis C reinfection. TCRdb's table, derived via immunoSEQ multiplex PCR, lists solely in-frame clones and lacks some. Among some 44,000 clones listed, 89% were seen once. The sequencing input was naive CD8+ T cells sorted from blood. Receptor source: a young man with hepatitis C virus infection. CDR3s include the opening cysteine and the closing phenylalanine or tryptophan. A D gene is named only where the DNA matches it firmly. Not every row has a clone size; where given, it reads once, few, many or a size class.

CDR3 | DNA | J | V | D | size
CASSLTSGGLKETQYF | TGTGCCAGCAGCCTGACTAGCGGGGGACTTAAAGAGACCCAGTACTTC | TRBJ2-5 | TRBV27 | TRBD2 | NA
CASSFLAGAGGEQFF | TGTGCCAGCAGCTTTCTAGCGGGAGCGGGGGGTGAGCAGTTCTTC | TRBJ2-1 | TRBV11-2 | TRBD2 | NA
CASTLGLAGRGETQYF | TGTGCCAGCACCTTGGGACTAGCGGGAAGGGGGGAGACCCAGTACTTC | TRBJ2-5 | TRBV6-6 | TRBD2 | NA
CASRQEHEQYF | TGTGCCAGCAGACAGGAGCACGAGCAGTACTTC | TRBJ2-7 | TRBV28 | NA | once
CASSEDIANEKLFF | TGTGCCAGCAGTGAGGACATAGCTAATGAAAAACTGTTTTTT | TRBJ1-4 | TRBV7-9 | NA | NA
CASSQQHLAGEKLFF | TGCGCCAGCAGCCAACAACACCTGGCCGGGGAAAAACTGTTTTTT | TRBJ1-4 | TRBV4-1 | NA | once
CASSTTGGVWDEQFF | TGTGCCAGCAGTACGACCGGGGGGGTGTGGGATGAGCAGTTCTTC | TRBJ2-1 | TRBV27 | TRBD2 | NA
CASSEGSGGEETQYF | TGCGCCAGCAGTGAAGGGTCAGGGGGCGAAGAGACCCAGTACTTC | TRBJ2-5 | TRBV10-1 | TRBD1 | NA
CASSFDIQGQGETQYF | TGTGCCAGCAGTTTCGATATCCAGGGCCAGGGGGAGACCCAGTACTTC | TRBJ2-5 | TRBV28 | NA | NA
CASSLGGGTDTQYF | TGTGCCAGCAGCTTAGGGGGGGGCACAGATACGCAGTATTTT | TRBJ2-3 | TRBV11-2 | NA | NA
CASSSAVNTEAFF | TGTGCCAGCAGCTCCGCAGTGAACACTGAAGCTTTCTTT | TRBJ1-1 | TRBV5-4 | NA | NA
CASSIREGTPETQYF | TGTGCCAGTAGTATCAGGGAGGGCACCCCAGAGACCCAGTACTTC | TRBJ2-5 | TRBV19 | TRBD2 | NA
CASSLGTGAGTEAFF | TGCGCCAGCAGCTTGGGTACGGGCGCGGGCACTGAAGCTTTCTTT | TRBJ1-1 | TRBV5-1 | NA | NA
CASSRGLAVYNEQFF | TGCGCCAGCAGCCGGGGACTAGCGGTTTACAATGAGCAGTTCTTC | TRBJ2-1 | TRBV4-1 | TRBD2 | NA
CASSYSNSGSPLHF | TGTGCCAGCAGTTACTCGAATTCGGGATCACCCCTCCACTTT | TRBJ1-6 | TRBV6-5 | NA | NA
CATSYGQATDTQYF | TGTGCCACCAGTTACGGACAGGCCACAGATACGCAGTATTTT | TRBJ2-3 | TRBV27 | TRBD1 | NA
CASESEGTQYF | TGTGCCAGCGAAAGTGAGGGGACCCAGTACTTC | TRBJ2-5 | TRBV6-1 | NA | NA
CASSPGLEERNEQFF | TGTGCCAGCAGCCCGGGACTAGAGGAAAGGAATGAGCAGTTCTTC | TRBJ2-1 | TRBV7-6 | TRBD2 | NA
CASSRLVGGEDTQYF | TGCGCCAGCAGCCGTCTAGTCGGGGGGGAGGATACGCAGTATTTT | TRBJ2-3 | TRBV4-1 | TRBD2 | NA
CASSWSGQGANYGYTF | TGTGCCAGCAGCTGGTCGGGACAGGGAGCGAACTATGGCTACACCTTC | TRBJ1-2 | TRBV7-9 | TRBD1 | NA
CASSRTSYNEQFF | TGCGCCAGCAGCCGAACATCCTACAATGAGCAGTTCTTC | TRBJ2-1 | TRBV4-1 | NA | NA
CASSLSGGNTGELFF | TGTGCCAGCAGCCTGAGCGGGGGGAACACCGGGGAGCTGTTTTTT | TRBJ2-2 | TRBV5-5 | TRBD2 | NA
CASSFLGENEKLFF | TGTGCCAGCAGTTTCCTCGGGGAAAATGAAAAACTGTTTTTT | TRBJ1-4 | TRBV28 | NA | NA
CASSQVNFPGNTIYF | TGCGCCAGCAGCCAAGTAAACTTTCCCGGAAACACCATATATTTT | TRBJ1-3 | TRBV4-1 | NA | few
CASSHRAGSSYEQYF | TGCGCCAGCAGCCACCGAGCGGGAAGCTCCTACGAGCAGTACTTC | TRBJ2-7 | TRBV4-1 | TRBD2 | NA
CASRGQGGETQYF | TGTGCCAGCAGGGGACAGGGAGGAGAGACCCAGTACTTC | TRBJ2-5 | TRBV9 | TRBD1 | NA
CASSVGTANYGYTF | TGTGCCAGTAGTGTCGGGACAGCTAACTATGGCTACACCTTC | TRBJ1-2 | TRBV19 | TRBD1 | NA
CASSFLGGSNEQFF | TGTGCCAGCAGCTTTCTGGGGGGGAGTAATGAGCAGTTCTTC | TRBJ2-1 | TRBV7-9 | TRBD2 | NA
CSARTGTSGHEQYF | TGCAGCGCTCGAACCGGGACTAGCGGGCACGAGCAGTACTTC | TRBJ2-7 | TRBV29-1 | TRBD2 | NA
CASSFGGEGNEQFF | TGTGCCAGTAGTTTCGGGGGGGAAGGCAATGAGCAGTTCTTC | TRBJ2-1 | TRBV19 | TRBD2 | NA
CASRLSGGGSYNEQFF | TGTGCCAGCAGGTTATCTGGCGGGGGGTCCTACAATGAGCAGTTCTTC | TRBJ2-1 | TRBV28 | TRBD2 | NA
CASSSSGTENDYTF | TGTGCCAGCAGCTCATCCGGGACAGAGAACGACTACACCTTC | TRBJ1-2 | TRBV11-3 | TRBD1 | NA
CASSPQGGGINEQFF | TGTGCCAGCAGCCCCCAGGGTGGGGGGATAAATGAGCAGTTCTTC | TRBJ2-1 | TRBV7-3 | NA | NA
CASSQDLEDLEAFF | TGTGCCAGCAGCCAAGATCTAGAGGATTTAGAAGCTTTCTTT | TRBJ1-1 | TRBV14 | NA | NA
CASSFSGGSYNEQFF | TGTGCCAGCAGTTTTAGCGGGGGCTCCTACAATGAGCAGTTCTTC | TRBJ2-1 | TRBV27 | TRBD2 | NA
CASSWTSGSSEQYF | TGTGCCAGCAGTTGGACTAGCGGGAGTAGCGAGCAGTACTTC | TRBJ2-7 | TRBV27 | TRBD2 | NA
CASSLGLAGADTQYF | TGTGCCAGCAGCCTGGGACTAGCGGGAGCAGATACGCAGTATTTT | TRBJ2-3 | TRBV27 | TRBD2 | NA
CASSPFENQPQHF | TGTGCCAGCAGTCCATTTGAGAATCAGCCCCAGCATTTT | TRBJ1-5 | TRBV2 | NA | NA
CASSPRLAGGPNEQFF | TGTGCCAGCAGCCCCCGACTAGCGGGGGGCCCCAATGAGCAGTTCTTC | TRBJ2-1 | TRBV11-3 | TRBD2 | NA
CASSPRGGSGELFF | TGCGCCAGCAGCCCTCGGGGGGGGTCCGGGGAGCTGTTTTTT | TRBJ2-2 | TRBV4-1 | TRBD2 | NA
CASRAGVANEQFF | TGTGCCAGCAGGGCGGGAGTGGCCAATGAGCAGTTCTTC | TRBJ2-1 | TRBV6-1 | TRBD2 | once